This T cell receptor beta chain was retrieved from a study of T cell repertoires in cytomegalovirus infection. Study overall: Recently identified HLA-C-restricted CMV epitopes were among the peptides used. Both a matching HLA type and CMV infection were indicated by public TCR beta signatures.

This CDR3 contains 14 residues. Per germline, CDR1 SEHNR and CDR2 FQNEAQ (reference sequence). The ends lost 3 bases at V and 3 bases at J; junction bases unmatched: 2. In TCRdb, the reads were re-called with MiXCR into one record per CDR3 protein. The sample has more than 110,000 distinct CDR3 sequences, roughly a third seen once. Turning to this clonotype: Antigen: not known.

Broader study findings: Dominating the ex vivo response were HLA-C-restricted CMV-specific TCR beta clonotypes. Cumulative public TCR beta family frequency identified CMV carriers with the relevant HLA.

The sequenced sample was CD8+ T cells from cultured PBMCs, obtained from culture after CMV antigen stimulation. The chain joins TRBV7-9 to TRBJ1-1; TRBD1 matches at 9 bases. The sequence derives from a human donor in good health (CMV status not recorded). Some clones in this sample may be carry-over from other donors' samples. CDR3 residues: CASSFDRGDTEAFF. The CDR3 region has the DNA TGTGCCAGCAGCTTTGACAGGGGGGACACTGAAGCTTTCTTT.